Given below is one T cell receptor (beta chain) in context. Its antigen remains unknown. This record belongs to a study of beta chain features in type 1 diabetes. At the level of the study: Patients and healthy donors were similar in age, gender and cell yields.

By way of CD45RO/CCR7/CD25/CD127/CD95/CD27, the CD4+ regulatory, stem cell-like memory, central memory and naive cells were sorted. Sorting gave populations that all exceeded 95% purity. Sequencing targeted expressed TCRB transcripts, as all isolated RNA had been reverse transcribed. This table comes from immunoSEQ multiplex PCR, and its TCRdb copy is limited to in-frame clones, with some not included. The sample holds around 500,000 clones, 9.5% to 12% seen once. Study-wide results and limits: At VDJ recombination sites, type 1 diabetes patients had fewer insertions and more deleted nucleotides.

Germline V gene sequence: CDR1 MDHEN, CDR2 SYDVKM. There are 15 residues in the CDR3. Trimming removed 3 bases at V and 4 bases at J, with 13 bases between. This receptor was taken from a woman aged 18-29 years in good health. The chain employs TRBV28 and TRBJ2-1, with D tentatively TRBD1 (5 bases). Sequenced input: naive CD4+ T cells from blood. CDR3 amino acids: CASSFRTQVYNEQFF. CDR3 DNA sequence: TGTGCCAGCAGTTTCCGGACACAGGTATACAATGAGCAGTTCTTC.